Listed here are 18 T cell receptor beta chains from one sample, sequenced in a study of CXCR3-negative and CXCR3-positive naive CD8 T cells. Libraries were UMI-labeled 5' RACE TRB cDNA. TCRdb reprocessed the 5' RACE reads, with one entry per CDR3 protein and no DNA. The sample table includes about 120,000 distinct CDR3 sequences. The sequencing sample was made of naive CXCR3- CD8+ T cells from blood. The subset here: CD45RO-CCR7+CD27+CD95- naive CD8+ T cells lacking CXCR3 (TNR3-). The receptors originated from a human donor in good health. Some clones in this sample may be carry-over from other donors' samples.

This chain connects TRBV20-1 to TRBJ1-2; TCRdb's D gene call, TRBD1, goes unchecked for lack of DNA. The CDR3 is 13 amino acids. From germline, CDR1 is DFQATT and CDR2 SNEGSKA (reference sequence). CDR3 protein: CSARDPGNYGYTF.

The chain employs TRBV29-1 and TRBJ1-5; checking the TCRdb D call of TRBD1 is not possible without DNA. From germline, CDR1 is SQVTM and CDR2 ANQGSEA. The CDR3 is made up of 15 amino acids. The CDR3 region is CSVEATGQGTSAQHF. The entire variable domain, with the rest obtained from reference TRBV29-1 and TRBJ1-5, is as follows: SAVISQKPSRDICQRGTSLTIQCQVDSQVTMMFWYRQQPGQSLTLIATANQGSEATYESGFVIDKFPISRPNLTFSTLTVSNMSPEDSSIYLCSVEATGQGTSAQHFGDGTRLSIL.

J is TRBJ2-2 and V is TRBV24-1; TCRdb indicates TRBD2, and absent DNA this call remains unverified. The CDR3 loop spans 15 amino acids. CDR1 and CDR2 (germline): KGHDR, SFDVKD. CDR3 residues: CATSDPSGYTGELFF.

The chain joins TRBV19 to TRBJ1-5. The CDR3 is made up of 12 amino acids. Germline values: CDR1 LNHDA, CDR2 SQIVND (reference sequence). CDR3 residues: CASSLGGQPQHF.

The chain couples TRBV7-2 to TRBJ1-1; TCRdb picks TRBD1, but there is no DNA to check that call. Per germline, CDR1 SGHTA and CDR2 FQGNSA. The CDR3 runs 15 residues. The CDR3 reads CASSLSMGGFAEAFF.

The chain couples TRBV6-6 to TRBJ2-7. CDR1 MNHNY and CDR2 SVGAGI come from the germline V gene (reference sequence). This CDR3 region has 14 residues. The CDR3 is CASTQASDSYEQYF.

The chain links TRBV29-1 to TRBJ2-1. Germline-derived CDR1 and CDR2 are SQVTM and ANQGSEA. The CDR3 contains 11 residues. The CDR3 here is CSVESADEQFF.

This chain connects TRBV13 to TRBJ2-7. The V gene's germline CDR1 is PRHDT and CDR2 FYEKMQ (reference sequence). The CDR3 loop spans 12 amino acids. CDR3 protein: CASSYYSYEQYF. Full variable domain (outside the CDR3, taken from reference TRBV13 and TRBJ2-7): AAGVIQSPRHLIKEKRETATLKCYPIPRHDTVYWYQQGPGQDPQFLISFYEKMQSDKGSIPDRFSAQQFSDYHSELNMSSLELGDSALYFCASSYYSYEQYFGPGTRLTVT.

V is TRBV6-5 and J is TRBJ1-1. CDR1 MNHEY and CDR2 SVGAGI come from the germline V gene. The CDR3 runs to 13 residues. The CDR3 loop reads CASSYSADTEAFF.

This chain connects TRBV11-3 to TRBJ2-5; the TCRdb call, TRBD1, lacks DNA for checking. Germline values: CDR1 SGHNT, CDR2 YENEEA. The CDR3 sequence is 13 residues long. Here the CDR3 reads CASSFNREETQYF. Complete variable domain (other parts from reference TRBV11-3 and TRBJ2-5): EAGVVQSPRYKIIEKKQPVAFWCNPISGHNTLYWYLQNLGQGPELLIRYENEEAVDDSQLPKDRFSAERLKGVDSTLKIQPAELGDSAVYLCASSFNREETQYFGPGTRLLVL.

The rearrangement joins TRBV27 to TRBJ2-7; TCRdb's assignment of TRBD1 cannot be checked, as there is no DNA. Germline loops: CDR1 MNHEY, CDR2 SMNVEV (reference sequence). CDR3 size: 15 residues. CDR3 region: CASKTAGSPLYEQYF.

The chain has TRBV6-5 and TRBJ2-7. The CDR3 length is 14 residues. CDR1 is MNHEY, CDR2 SVGAGI, per germline. The CDR3 is CASIDTGRFYEQYF.

The gene calls are TRBV20-1 and TRBJ2-7; TCRdb lists TRBD2, though no DNA is available to test this call. Germline CDR1 reads DFQATT; CDR2 reads SNEGSKA (reference sequence). CDR3 length equals 13 residues. The CDR3 spells CSASGGSFYEQYF.

The chain's CDR3 is CASSRTNYEQYF. The chain recombines TRBV5-4 with TRBJ2-7; there is no DNA to check the TCRdb D call of TRBD2. CDR3 length: 12 amino acids. Per germline, CDR1 SGHNT and CDR2 YYREEE (reference sequence).

The genes are TRBV6-4 and TRBJ2-2; the TCRdb call, TRBD1, lacks DNA for checking. Germline CDR1 and CDR2: MRHNA and SNTAGT. The CDR3 contains 15 residues. CDR3 residues: CASSVEQGNTGELFF.

The chain links TRBV9 to TRBJ1-5. The germline V gene has CDR1 SGDLS and CDR2 YYNGEE. The CDR3 runs 15 residues. CDR3 protein: CASSEAGRSNQPQHF.

This chain links TRBV4-1 with TRBJ2-1. The CDR3 is made up of 14 amino acids. Germline V gene data show CDR1 as MGHRA and CDR2 as YSYEKL. This chain's CDR3 is CASSRVGSYNEQFF.

V usage is TRBV7-9 and J usage is TRBJ1-1; TCRdb names TRBD1, which stays unverified in the absence of DNA. The CDR3 has 13 residues. Per germline, CDR1 SEHNR and CDR2 FQNEAQ (reference sequence). The CDR3 region is CASRPGGNTEAFF.